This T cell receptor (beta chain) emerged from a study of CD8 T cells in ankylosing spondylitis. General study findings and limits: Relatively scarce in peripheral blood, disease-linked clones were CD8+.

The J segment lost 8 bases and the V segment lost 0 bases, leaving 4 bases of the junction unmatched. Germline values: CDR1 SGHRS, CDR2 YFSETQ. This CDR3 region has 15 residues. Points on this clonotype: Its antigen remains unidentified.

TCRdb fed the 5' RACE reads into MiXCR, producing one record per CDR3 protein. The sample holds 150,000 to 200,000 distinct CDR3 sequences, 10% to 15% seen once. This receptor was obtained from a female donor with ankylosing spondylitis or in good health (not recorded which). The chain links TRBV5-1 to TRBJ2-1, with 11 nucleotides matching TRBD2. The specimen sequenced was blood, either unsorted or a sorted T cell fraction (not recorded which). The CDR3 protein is CASSLASGGHDEQFF. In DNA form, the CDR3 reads TGCGCCAGCAGCTTGGCTAGCGGGGGGCACGATGAGCAGTTCTTC.